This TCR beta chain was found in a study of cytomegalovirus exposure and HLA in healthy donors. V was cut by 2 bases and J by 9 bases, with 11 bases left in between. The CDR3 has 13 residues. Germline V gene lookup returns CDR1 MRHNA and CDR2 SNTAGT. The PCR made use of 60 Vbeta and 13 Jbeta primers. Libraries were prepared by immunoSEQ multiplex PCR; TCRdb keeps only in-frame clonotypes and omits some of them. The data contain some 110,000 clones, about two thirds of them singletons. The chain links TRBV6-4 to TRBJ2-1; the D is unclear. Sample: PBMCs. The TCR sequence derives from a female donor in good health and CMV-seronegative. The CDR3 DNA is TGTGCCAGCAGTGACCGAGGCTACGGTGAGCAGTTCTTC. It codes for CASSDRGYGEQFF.